This T cell receptor beta chain is from a study of T-cell reconstitution after alpha-beta-depleted transplantation in children. A TCRbeta library incorporating unique molecular identifiers was prepared. TCRdb passed the PCR reads through MiXCR, listing each CDR3 protein once. The sample has hundreds of thousands of distinct CDR3 sequences, 20% to 30% seen once. Many counts were recorded for this clonotype. The antigen is undetermined. Study results and limitations: At around two months after transplant, the alpha-beta T cells were reportedly derived from several hundred expanded clones that came from non-depleted graft cells. Counts and diversity of T cells one year after transplant came mostly from newly produced T cells.

This TCR derives from a female patient aged 2-9 years who had a stem cell transplant for congenital amegakaryocytic thrombocytopenia, so the T cells may come from the graft donor. The sample consisted of PBMCs, mostly from graft donor cells, taken 360 days after TCRalphabeta/CD19-depleted stem cell transplant.

The chain's CDR3 is CASSLAGGPVDEQFF. CDR3 bases: TGTGCCAGCAGCTTAGCGGGAGGGCCGGTGGATGAGCAGTTCTTC. J is TRBJ2-1 and V is TRBV11-2; 8 bases map to TRBD2. CDR3 length: 15 residues. V was clipped by 1 base and J by 8 bases; unmatched bases: 7. Germline V gene data show CDR1 as SGHAT and CDR2 as FQNNGV.